This record looks at one T cell receptor (beta chain) sequence and its context. Its antigen is not known. The record originates from a study of CD4 T cells in relation to SARS-CoV-2 and coronaviruses. For the study at large: After about nine days of antigen culture, PBMC TCR beta CDR3s were sequenced.

Clones were read by immunoSEQ multiplex PCR, and TCRdb kept only the in-frame ones, dropping some. In the table there are some 38,000 clones, roughly 73% of which are singletons. CDR1 and CDR2 (germline): GTSNPN, SVGIG (reference sequence). CDR3 length equals 18 residues. With 5 bases clipped from V and 2 bases from J, the junction kept 17 bases outside the gene matches. The material sequenced was memory CD4+ T cells from PBMCs, cultured in vitro. The V and J genes are TRBV30 and TRBJ2-5; 10 nucleotides agree with TRBD2. The TCR originated in an adult with COVID-19. For the CDR3, the DNA is TGTGCCTGGTCCCCAGGGCTAGCGGGAGAGATGTGGCAAGAGACCCAGTACTTC. This sequence encodes CAWSPGLAGEMWQETQYF.